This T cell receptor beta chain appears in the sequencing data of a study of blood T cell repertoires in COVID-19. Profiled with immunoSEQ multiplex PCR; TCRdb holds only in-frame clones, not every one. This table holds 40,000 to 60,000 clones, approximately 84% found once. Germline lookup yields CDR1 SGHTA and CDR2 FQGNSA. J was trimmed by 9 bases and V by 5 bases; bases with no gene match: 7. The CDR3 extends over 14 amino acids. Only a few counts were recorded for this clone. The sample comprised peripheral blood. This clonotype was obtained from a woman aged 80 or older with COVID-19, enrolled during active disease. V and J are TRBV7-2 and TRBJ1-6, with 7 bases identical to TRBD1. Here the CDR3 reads CASSPQGSGSPLHF. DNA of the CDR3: TGTGCCAGCAGCCCACAGGGGTCGGGTTCACCCCTCCACTTT.